This T cell receptor beta chain was sequenced in a study of cytomegalovirus exposure and HLA in healthy donors. A multiplex PCR was run with 60 Vbeta primers and 13 Jbeta primers. Here immunoSEQ multiplex PCR was the method, and the copy in TCRdb shows in-frame clones only, minus some. The table includes 150,000 to 200,000 clones, 60% to 80% detected once. Study results and limitations: In an earlier analysis, about 90% or about 30%: the productive usage of most TCR beta V segments. Most subjects' HLA-A and HLA-B alleles were reportedly predicted from TCR beta sequences.

V shed 1 base and J shed 3 bases, with 10 bases lying between them. Germline V gives CDR1 KGHSH, CDR2 LQKENI. The CDR3 extends over 14 amino acids. With respect to this clone: Its antigen is unidentified.

This sequence joins TRBV18 and TRBJ2-7; D perhaps matches TRBD1 (6 bases). The sequenced sample was PBMCs. The sequence came from a man in his sixties in good health and CMV-seronegative. For the CDR3, the DNA is TGTGCCAGCTCACCACGACAGGCGGACTACGAGCAGTACTTC. Its translation: CASSPRQADYEQYF.